The 16 T cell receptor beta chains below were found in one sample sequenced in a study of human T cells and chemical hapten exposure. From the 5' RACE reads, TCRdb called clonotypes with MiXCR, one entry per CDR3 protein. This sample yields 150,000 or so distinct CDR3 sequences, of which roughly 4.1% are seen a single time; approximately 1.3% belongs to the top ten. The study extracted total RNA from unfractionated whole blood. The receptors were gathered from a female donor in good health.

This clonotype was found many times. The chain has TRBV20-1 and TRBJ1-2, with a tentative D call TRBD1 (6 bases). The CDR3 is 18 amino acids. From germline, CDR1 is DFQATT and CDR2 SNEGSKA (reference sequence). V lost 0 bases and J 0 bases, leaving 20 bases between the germline ends. In DNA, the CDR3 is TGCAGTGCTAGAGATACCTTAGGGGGACCCTTAGCTAACTATGGCTACACCTTC. It translates to CSARDTLGGPLANYGYTF.

This clonotype was counted ten times or more. This sequence joins TRBV29-1 and TRBJ2-4; no definite D call. The germline gives CDR1 SQVTM, CDR2 ANQGSEA. Trimming took off 6 bases at V and 3 bases at J, with 9 bases between the two ends. CDR3 length: 12 residues. CDR3 coding DNA: TGCAGCGTCCGCTGGGTCAAAAACATTCAGTACTTC. Its protein product is CSVRWVKNIQYF.

The table lists this clonotype with many counts. The chain has TRBV7-9 and TRBJ2-2; no reliable D call. The germline CDR1 and CDR2 sequences are SEHNR and FQNEAQ (reference sequence). Trimming took off 5 bases at V and 1 base at J, with 14 bases between the two ends. CDR3 length: 16 residues. The CDR3 spells CASSPWSPLNTGELFF. DNA for the CDR3: TGTGCCAGCAGCCCCTGGTCGCCTTTGAACACCGGGGAGCTGTTTTTT.

This clonotype showed up many times. The chain combines TRBV5-5 with TRBJ2-1; maybe TRBD2 (5 bases). Trimming took 2 bases from V and 12 from J, leaving 15 bases between them. This CDR3 is built from 13 residues. Germline values: CDR1 SGHKS, CDR2 YYEKEE (reference sequence). CDR3 DNA sequence: TGTGCCAGCAGCTTCGGGGAGATCGGTGGGCAGTTCTTC. It yields the protein CASSFGEIGGQFF. The complete variable domain, with remaining parts taken from reference TRBV5-5 and TRBJ2-1, reads DAGVTQSPTHLIKTRGQQVTLRCSPISGHKSVSWYQQVLGQGPQFIFQYYEKEERGRGNFPDRFSARQFPNYSSELNVNALLLGDSALYLCASSFGEIGGQFFGPGTRLTVL.

This clonotype came up many times. The CDR3 region is CASSYSPGVRGVLGEQFF. The CDR3 coding sequence is TGTGCCAGCAGTTACTCCCCCGGGGTGCGGGGTGTCTTAGGTGAGCAGTTCTTC. The chain combines TRBV6-2 or TRBV6-3 with TRBJ2-1, with a possible D match to TRBD2 (6 bases). With 0 bases removed from V and 9 bases from J, the gap between germline ends came to 24 bases. CDR1 is MNHEY and CDR2 is SVGEGT in the germline V gene. This CDR3 contains 18 residues.

This clonotype appeared a few times. The rearrangement links TRBV7-9 to TRBJ2-3, with D perhaps TRBD2 (6 bases). The CDR3 has 14 amino acids. Germline V gene data show CDR1 as SEHNR and CDR2 as FQNEAQ (reference sequence). V lost 5 bases, J lost 4 bases, and 13 bases lay in between. CDR3 in DNA: TGTGCCAGCAGCCCGGGACTGATATCAGATACGCAGTATTTT. Translation gives CASSPGLISDTQYF.

This clonotype was seen at least ten times. The chain combines TRBV5-1 with TRBJ2-1, with D unresolved. The CDR3 is 16 residues long. Trimming pared 4 bases from V and 0 bases from J, leaving 14 bases between. In germline, CDR1 is SGHRS, CDR2 YFSETQ. As DNA, the CDR3 is TGCGCCAGCAGCCCCCCCGTTGCGGCCTCCTACAATGAGCAGTTCTTC. This translates into CASSPPVAASYNEQFF.

This clonotype was picked up many times. The chain links TRBV6-2 or TRBV6-3 to TRBJ2-1, with 13 bases that match TRBD2. Germline lookup yields CDR1 MNHEY and CDR2 SVGEGT. CDR3 length equals 14 residues. J gave up 8 bases and V 9 bases, and 7 bases lay outside the gene matches. The CDR3 region has the DNA TGTGCCAGTAAACTAGCGGGGGGGCCCCATGAGCAGTTCTTC. Protein: CASKLAGGPHEQFF.

As regards this clonotype: Since a much larger clone is just one base distant, this may be a read error. This chain links TRBV15 with TRBJ2-3; D unresolved. There are 12 residues in the CDR3. Germline CDR1 reads LNHNV; CDR2 reads YYDKDF (reference sequence). The CDR3 is CATSRDFAGRDF. CDR3 sequence (DNA): TGTGCCACCAGCAGAGATTTCGCCGGTCGAGATTTT.

At least ten counts were recorded for this clonotype. The chain is built from TRBV6-6 and TRBJ1-5; D ambiguous. V lost 10 bases and J 6 bases, leaving 19 bases between the germline ends. Per the germline V gene, CDR1 is MNHNY and CDR2 is SVGAGI (reference sequence). The CDR3 totals 14 residues. CDR3 protein: CAIIIYWVRQPQHF. CDR3 DNA: TGTGCCATCATTATCTATTGGGTACGTCAGCCCCAGCATTTT.

CDR3 in amino acids: CASSPRTGRPTDTQYF. The CDR3 DNA reads TGTGCCAGCAGCCCACGGACAGGACGCCCCACAGATACGCAGTATTTT. The V call is TRBV7-9, the J call TRBJ2-3; TRBD1 agrees at 7 bases. The CDR3 runs 16 residues. Looked up from germline, CDR1 is SEHNR and CDR2 is FQNEAQ (reference sequence). With V trimmed by 5 bases and J by 2 bases, 10 bases remained unmatched.

Many counts were recorded for this clonotype. V usage is TRBV5-4 and J usage is TRBJ1-6, with 8 nucleotides matching TRBD1. The CDR3 consists of 15 residues. Unmatched junction bases numbered 5, after V lost 0 bases and J lost 9 bases. Germline CDR1 SGHNT, CDR2 YYREEE (reference sequence). CDR3 protein: CASSLGDRGISPLHF. The CDR3 DNA reads as TGTGCCAGCAGCTTGGGTGACAGGGGTATTTCACCCCTCCACTTT.

To note about this clonotype: Being one base from a much bigger clone, this may be a read error. V is TRBV7-2 and J is TRBJ1-2; no definite D call. Trimming cost V 4 bases and J 6 bases, with 21 bases left between them. CDR1 and CDR2 from the germline V gene are SGHTA and FQGNSA. CDR3 length: 16 amino acids. In DNA, the CDR3 is TGTGCCAGCAGCTATTTGAACCGGGAAGAACATGATGGCTACACCTTC. This translates into CASSYLNREEHDGYTF. Full variable domain (missing parts from reference TRBV7-2 and TRBJ1-2): GAGVSQSPSNKVTEKGKDVELRCDPISGHTALYWYRQSLGQGLEFLIYFQGNSAPDKSGLPSDRFSAERTGGSVSTLTIQRTQQEDSAVYLCASSYLNREEHDGYTFGSGTRLTVV.

This clonotype was seen repeatedly, ten times or more. The DNA is left out, because the CDR3 cannot be placed on it with certainty; the CDR3 is given as TCRdb lists it. The CDR3 here is CASSQDKLVGSGANVLTF. The chain combines TRBV3-2 with TRBJ2-6. TRBV3-2 represents a pseudogene. The CDR3 has 18 amino acids, counting both end residues.

At least ten counts were recorded for this clonotype. The genes are TRBV19 and TRBJ2-2, with 11 bases lining up with TRBD1. Looked up from germline, CDR1 is LNHDA and CDR2 is SQIVND (reference sequence). The CDR3 runs 16 residues. Germline trimming cut 5 bases from V and 6 bases from J; bases unmatched to any gene: 8. For the CDR3, the DNA is TGTGCCAGTAGTCCGAAGGGGGGACAGGGGGCCGGGGAGCTGTTTTTT. The encoded protein is CASSPKGGQGAGELFF. Variable domain in full (rest from reference TRBV19 and TRBJ2-2): DGGITQSPKYLFRKEGQNVTLSCEQNLNHDAMYWYRQDPGQGLRLIYYSQIVNDFQKGDIAEGYSVSREKKESFPLTVTSAQKNPTAFYLCASSPKGGQGAGELFFGEGSRLTVL.

This clonotype appeared a few times. At one end the junction does not follow the germline gene, possibly because of a read error. The V call is TRBV6-1, the J call TRBJ2-1; 12 bases are a match to TRBD1. The CDR3 is 16 amino acids. In germline, CDR1 is MNHNS, CDR2 SASEGT. The CDR3 loop reads CASSASRDRGRNVQFF. DNA for the CDR3: TGTGCCAGCAGTGCCTCCCGGGACAGGGGGCGAAATGTGCAGTTCTTC.